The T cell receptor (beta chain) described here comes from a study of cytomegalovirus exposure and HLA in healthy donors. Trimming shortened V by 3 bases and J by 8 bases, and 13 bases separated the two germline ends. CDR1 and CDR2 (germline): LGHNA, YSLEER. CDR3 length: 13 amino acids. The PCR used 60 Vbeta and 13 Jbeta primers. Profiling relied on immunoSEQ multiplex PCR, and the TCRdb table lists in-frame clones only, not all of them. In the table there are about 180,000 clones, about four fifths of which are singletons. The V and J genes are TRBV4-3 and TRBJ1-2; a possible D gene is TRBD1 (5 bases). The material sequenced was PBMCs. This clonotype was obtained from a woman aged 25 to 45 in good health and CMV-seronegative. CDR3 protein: CASSQMQGWGYTF. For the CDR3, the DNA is TGCGCCAGCAGCCAGATGCAGGGATGGGGCTACACCTTC.